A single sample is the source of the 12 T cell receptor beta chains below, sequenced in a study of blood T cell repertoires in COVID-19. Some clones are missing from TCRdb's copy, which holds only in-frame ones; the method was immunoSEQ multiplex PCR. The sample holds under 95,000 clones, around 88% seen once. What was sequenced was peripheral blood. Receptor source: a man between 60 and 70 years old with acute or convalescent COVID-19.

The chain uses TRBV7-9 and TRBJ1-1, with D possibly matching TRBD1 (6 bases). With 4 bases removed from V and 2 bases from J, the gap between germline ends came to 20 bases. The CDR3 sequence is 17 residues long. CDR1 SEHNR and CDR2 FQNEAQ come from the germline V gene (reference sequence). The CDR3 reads CASSSTLTGLLNTEAFF. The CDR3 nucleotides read TGTGCCAGCAGCTCGACCCTTACAGGGCTACTAAACACTGAAGCTTTCTTT. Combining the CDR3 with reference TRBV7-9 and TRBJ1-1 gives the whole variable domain DTGVSQNPRHKITKRGQNVTFRCDPISEHNRLYWYRQTLGQGPEFLTYFQNEAQLEKSRLLSDRFSAERPKGSFSTLEIQRTEQGDSAMYLCASSSTLTGLLNTEAFFGQGTRLTVV.

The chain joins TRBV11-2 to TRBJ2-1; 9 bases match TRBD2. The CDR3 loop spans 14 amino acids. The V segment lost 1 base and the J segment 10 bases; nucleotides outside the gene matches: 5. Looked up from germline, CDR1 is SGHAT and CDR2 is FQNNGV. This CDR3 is CASSLVGSGGEQFF. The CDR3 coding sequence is TGTGCCAGCAGCTTAGTTGGTAGCGGGGGAGAGCAGTTCTTC.

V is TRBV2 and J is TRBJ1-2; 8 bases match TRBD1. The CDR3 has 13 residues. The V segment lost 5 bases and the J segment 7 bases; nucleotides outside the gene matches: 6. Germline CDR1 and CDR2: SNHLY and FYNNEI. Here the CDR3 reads CASSTQGAGGYTF. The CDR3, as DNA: TGTGCCAGCAGTACCCAGGGGGCCGGTGGCTACACCTTC.

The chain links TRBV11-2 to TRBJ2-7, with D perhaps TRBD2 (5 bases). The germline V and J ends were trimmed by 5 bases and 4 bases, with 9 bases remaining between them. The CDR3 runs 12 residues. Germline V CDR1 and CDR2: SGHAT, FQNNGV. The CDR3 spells CASSPADYEQYF. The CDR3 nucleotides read TGTGCCAGCAGCCCAGCGGATTACGAGCAGTACTTC.

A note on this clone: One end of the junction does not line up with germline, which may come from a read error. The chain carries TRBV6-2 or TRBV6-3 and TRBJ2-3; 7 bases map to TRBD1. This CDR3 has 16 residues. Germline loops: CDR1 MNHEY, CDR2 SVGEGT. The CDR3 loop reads CASSHSGTESTDTQYF. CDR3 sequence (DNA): TGTGCCAGCAGTCACTCCGGGACAGAGAGCACAGATACGCAGTATTTT.

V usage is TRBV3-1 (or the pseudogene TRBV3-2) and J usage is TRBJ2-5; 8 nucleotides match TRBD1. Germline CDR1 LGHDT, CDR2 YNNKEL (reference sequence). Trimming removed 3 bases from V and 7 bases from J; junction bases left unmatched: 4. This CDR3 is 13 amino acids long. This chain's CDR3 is CASSQGQVGTQYF. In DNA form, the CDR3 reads TGTGCCAGCAGCCAGGGACAGGTGGGGACCCAGTACTTC.

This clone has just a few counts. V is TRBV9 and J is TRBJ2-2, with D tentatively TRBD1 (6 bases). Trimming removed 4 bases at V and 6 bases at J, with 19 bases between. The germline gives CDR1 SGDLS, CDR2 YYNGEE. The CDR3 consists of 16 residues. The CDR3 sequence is CASSPYREAVAGELFF. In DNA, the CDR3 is TGTGCCAGCAGCCCATACAGGGAAGCGGTCGCCGGGGAGCTGTTTTTT.

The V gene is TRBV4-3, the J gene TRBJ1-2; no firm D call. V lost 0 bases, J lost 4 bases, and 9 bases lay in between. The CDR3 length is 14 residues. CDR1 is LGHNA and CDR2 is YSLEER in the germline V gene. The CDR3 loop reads CASSQDSSFYGYTF. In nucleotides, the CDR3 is TGCGCCAGCAGCCAAGATTCGTCCTTCTATGGCTACACCTTC.

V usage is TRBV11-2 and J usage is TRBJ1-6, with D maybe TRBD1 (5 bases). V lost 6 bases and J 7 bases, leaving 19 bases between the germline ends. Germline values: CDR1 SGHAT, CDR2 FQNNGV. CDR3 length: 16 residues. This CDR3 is CASSLTSATANSPLHF. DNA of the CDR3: TGTGCCAGCAGTTTGACCTCCGCGACAGCAAATTCACCCCTCCACTTT.

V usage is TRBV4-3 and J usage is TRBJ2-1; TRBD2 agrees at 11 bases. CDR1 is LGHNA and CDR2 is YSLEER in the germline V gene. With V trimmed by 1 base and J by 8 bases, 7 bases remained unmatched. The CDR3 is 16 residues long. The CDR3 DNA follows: TGCGCCAGCAGCCAAGTACTAGCGGGGGAAAGCGATGAGCAGTTCTTC. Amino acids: CASSQVLAGESDEQFF.

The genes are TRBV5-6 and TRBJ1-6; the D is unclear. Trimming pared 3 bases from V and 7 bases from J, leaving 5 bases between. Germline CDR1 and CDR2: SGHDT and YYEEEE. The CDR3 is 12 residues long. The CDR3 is CASSSLNSPLHF. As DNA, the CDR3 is TGTGCCAGCAGCTCGTTAAATTCACCCCTCCACTTT. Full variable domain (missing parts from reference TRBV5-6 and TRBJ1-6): DAGVTQSPTHLIKTRGQQVTLRCSPKSGHDTVSWYQQALGQGPQFIFQYYEEEERQRGNFPDRFSGHQFPNYSSELNVNALLLGDSALYLCASSSLNSPLHFGNGTRLTVT.

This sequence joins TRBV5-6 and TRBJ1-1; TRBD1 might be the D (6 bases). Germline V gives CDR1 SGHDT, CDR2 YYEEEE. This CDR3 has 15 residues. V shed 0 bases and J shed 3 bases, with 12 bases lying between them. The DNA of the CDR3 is TGTGCCAGCAGCTTGGGTACAGGGTACGACACTGAAGCTTTCTTT. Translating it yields CASSLGTGYDTEAFF.